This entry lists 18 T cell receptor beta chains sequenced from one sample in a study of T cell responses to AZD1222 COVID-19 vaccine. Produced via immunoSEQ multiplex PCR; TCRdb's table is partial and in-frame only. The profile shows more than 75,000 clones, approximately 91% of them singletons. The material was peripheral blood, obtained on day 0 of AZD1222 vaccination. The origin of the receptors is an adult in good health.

The CDR3 DNA reads TGTGCCAGCAGCCAAGGGTCTGGGACTCAGCCCCAGCATTTT. Its protein is CASSQGSGTQPQHF. The gene calls are TRBV4-2 and TRBJ1-5; D may be TRBD1 (5 bases). Trimming shortened V by 1 base and J by 6 bases, and 10 bases separated the two germline ends. From germline, CDR1 is LGHNA and CDR2 YNFKEQ. The CDR3 has 14 amino acids.

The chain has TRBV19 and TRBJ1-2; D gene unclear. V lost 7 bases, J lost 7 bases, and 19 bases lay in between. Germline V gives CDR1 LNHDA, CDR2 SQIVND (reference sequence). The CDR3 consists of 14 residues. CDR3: CASTPGLGFLGYTF. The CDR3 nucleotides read TGTGCCAGTACCCCCGGGTTAGGGTTTCTTGGCTACACCTTC.

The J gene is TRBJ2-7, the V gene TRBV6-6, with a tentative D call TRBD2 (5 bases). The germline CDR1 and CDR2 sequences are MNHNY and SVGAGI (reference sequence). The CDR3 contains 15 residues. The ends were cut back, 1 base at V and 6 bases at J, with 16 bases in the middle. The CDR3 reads CASSYYDGGSTEQYF. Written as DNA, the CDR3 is TGTGCCAGCAGTTACTACGACGGAGGAAGCACCGAGCAGTACTTC.

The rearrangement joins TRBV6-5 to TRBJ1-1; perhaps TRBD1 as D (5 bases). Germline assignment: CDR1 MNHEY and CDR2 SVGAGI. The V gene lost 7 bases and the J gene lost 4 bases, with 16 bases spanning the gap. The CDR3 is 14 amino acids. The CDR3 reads CASTRGAPSTEAFF. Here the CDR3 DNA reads TGTGCCAGCACTCGAGGGGCCCCGAGCACTGAAGCTTTCTTT.

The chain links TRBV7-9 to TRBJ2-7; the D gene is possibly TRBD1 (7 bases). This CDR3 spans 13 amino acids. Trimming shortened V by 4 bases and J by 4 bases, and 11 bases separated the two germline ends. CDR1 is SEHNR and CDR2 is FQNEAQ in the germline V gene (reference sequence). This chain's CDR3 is CASSSAGQYEQYF. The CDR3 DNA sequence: TGTGCCAGCAGCTCGGCGGGACAGTACGAGCAGTACTTC.

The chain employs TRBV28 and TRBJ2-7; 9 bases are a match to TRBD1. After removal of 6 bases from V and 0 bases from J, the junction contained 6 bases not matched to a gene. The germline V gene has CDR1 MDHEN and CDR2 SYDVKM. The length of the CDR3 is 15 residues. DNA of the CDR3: TGTGCCAGCAGACCCCAGACAGGGGGCTCCTACGAGCAGTACTTC. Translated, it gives CASRPQTGGSYEQYF.

The CDR3 reads CASSQDGRAVSYEQYF. As DNA, the CDR3 is TGTGCCAGCAGCCAGGACGGGCGGGCCGTCTCCTACGAGCAGTACTTC. J is TRBJ2-7 and V is TRBV27; a weak D match, TRBD2 (5 bases). The germline CDR1 and CDR2 sequences are MNHEY and SMNVEV (reference sequence). V lost 6 bases to trimming and J lost 0 bases, with 18 bases between them. The CDR3 extends over 16 amino acids.

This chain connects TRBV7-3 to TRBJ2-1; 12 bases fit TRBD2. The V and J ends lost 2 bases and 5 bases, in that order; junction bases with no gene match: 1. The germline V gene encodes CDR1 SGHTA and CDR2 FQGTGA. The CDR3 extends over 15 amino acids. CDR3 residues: CASSLRTSGNNEQFF. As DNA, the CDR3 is TGTGCCAGCAGCTTACGGACTAGCGGGAACAATGAGCAGTTCTTC.

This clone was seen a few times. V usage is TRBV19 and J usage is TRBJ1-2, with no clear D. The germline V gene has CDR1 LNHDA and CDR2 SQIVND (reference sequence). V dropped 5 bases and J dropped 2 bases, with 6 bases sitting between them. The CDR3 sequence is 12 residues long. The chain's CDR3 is CASSVYNYGYTF. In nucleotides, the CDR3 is TGTGCCAGTAGTGTATACAACTATGGCTACACCTTC.

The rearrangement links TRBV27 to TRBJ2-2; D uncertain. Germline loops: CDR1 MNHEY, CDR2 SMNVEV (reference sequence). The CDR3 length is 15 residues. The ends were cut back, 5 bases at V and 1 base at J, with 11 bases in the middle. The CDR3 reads CASSPPAENTGELFF. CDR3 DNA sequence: TGTGCCAGCAGTCCCCCCGCAGAGAACACCGGGGAGCTGTTTTTT.

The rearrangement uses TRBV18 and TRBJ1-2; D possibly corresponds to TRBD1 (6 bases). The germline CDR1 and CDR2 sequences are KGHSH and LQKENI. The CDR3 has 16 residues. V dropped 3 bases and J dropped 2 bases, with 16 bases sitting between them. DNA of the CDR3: TGTGCCAGCTCACCGAGGGGGAAGCAGGACAACTATGGCTACACCTTC. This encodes CASSPRGKQDNYGYTF.

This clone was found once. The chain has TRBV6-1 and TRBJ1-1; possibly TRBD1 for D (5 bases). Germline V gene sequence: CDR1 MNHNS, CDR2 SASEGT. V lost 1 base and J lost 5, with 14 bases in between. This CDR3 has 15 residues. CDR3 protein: CASSEVGGASTEAFF. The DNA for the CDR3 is TGTGCCAGCAGTGAAGTCGGCGGGGCTAGTACTGAAGCTTTCTTT.

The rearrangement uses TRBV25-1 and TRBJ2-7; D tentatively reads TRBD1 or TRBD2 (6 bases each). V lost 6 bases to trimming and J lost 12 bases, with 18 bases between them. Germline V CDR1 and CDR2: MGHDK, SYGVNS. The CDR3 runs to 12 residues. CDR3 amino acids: CASSSHRGRWYF. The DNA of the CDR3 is TGTGCCAGCAGCTCACACCGGGGGCGGTGGTACTTC.

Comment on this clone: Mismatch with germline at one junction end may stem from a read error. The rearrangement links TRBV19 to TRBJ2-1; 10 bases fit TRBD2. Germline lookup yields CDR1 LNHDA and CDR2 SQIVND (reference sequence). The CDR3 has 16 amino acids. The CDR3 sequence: CASSPRVAGGYNEQFF. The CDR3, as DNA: TGTGCCAGTAGTCCCCGGGTAGCGGGGGGATACAATGAACAGTTCTTC.

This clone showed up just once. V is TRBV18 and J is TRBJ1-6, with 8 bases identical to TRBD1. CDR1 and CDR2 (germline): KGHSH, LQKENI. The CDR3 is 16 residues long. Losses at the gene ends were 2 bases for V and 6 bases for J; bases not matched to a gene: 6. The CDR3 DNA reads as TGTGCCAGCTCACCAAACAGGGGGGGAGGTAATTCACCCCTCCACTTT. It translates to CASSPNRGGGNSPLHF. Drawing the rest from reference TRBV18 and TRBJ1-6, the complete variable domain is NAGVMQNPRHLVRRRGQEARLRCSPMKGHSHVYWYRQLPEEGLKFMVYLQKENIIDESGMPKERFSAEFPKEGPSILRIQQVVRGDSAAYFCASSPNRGGGNSPLHFGNGTRLTVT.

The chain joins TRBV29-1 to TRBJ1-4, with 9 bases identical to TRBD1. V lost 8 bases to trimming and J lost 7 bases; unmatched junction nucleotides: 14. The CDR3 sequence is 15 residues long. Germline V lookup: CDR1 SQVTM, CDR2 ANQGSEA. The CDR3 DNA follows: TGCAGCACCGGGGACCAGACAGGGGGAAGTGAAAAACTGTTTTTT. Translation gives CSTGDQTGGSEKLFF.

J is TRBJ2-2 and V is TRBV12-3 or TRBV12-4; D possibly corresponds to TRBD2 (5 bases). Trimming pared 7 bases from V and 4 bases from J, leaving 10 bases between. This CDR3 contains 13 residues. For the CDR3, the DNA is TGTGCCAGCAAGGGAGACTTCACCGGGGAGCTGTTTTTT. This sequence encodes CASKGDFTGELFF.

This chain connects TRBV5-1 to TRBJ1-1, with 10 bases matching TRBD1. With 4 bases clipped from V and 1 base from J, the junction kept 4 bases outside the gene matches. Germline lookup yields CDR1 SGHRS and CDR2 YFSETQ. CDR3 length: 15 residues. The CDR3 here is CASSRQGARNTEAFF. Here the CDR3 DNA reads TGCGCCAGCAGCCGACAGGGGGCGAGGAACACTGAAGCTTTCTTT.